This TCR beta chain was identified in a study of T cells in Graves' hyperthyroidism and ophthalmopathy. This clonotype was seen ten or more times. What it binds is not known. Overall study findings and caveats: Most expanded thyroid clonotypes above 0.001 recurred in blood.

Trimming removed 8 bases at V and 8 bases at J, with 18 bases between. CDR3 size: 14 residues. Germline V lookup: CDR1 SGHDN, CDR2 FVKESK. Lactation, pregnancy, other autoimmune disease or uncontrolled infection excluded patients. Diagnosis relied on clinical symptoms, serum thyroxine and TRAb, thyroid ultrasound and orbital computed tomography. Amplified TCR beta CDR3 regions came from RNA transcripts. The TCR CDR3 first-round RT-PCR relied on the HTBI primer set. Each CDR3 protein gets one entry after TCRdb re-called the multiplex PCR reads with MiXCR. The table shows roughly 500,000 distinct CDR3 sequences, with approximately 49% occurring only once.

The gene calls are TRBV14 and TRBJ1-4; D not resolved. The TCR comes from an adult woman with Graves' disease, either hyperthyroidism or ophthalmopathy (not recorded which). Sequenced material: peripheral blood or thyroid tissue (not recorded which). DNA for the CDR3: TGTGCCAGCGCCGGGAAGGCCCATCGGGAAAAACTGTTTTTT. Protein: CASAGKAHREKLFF.